This T cell receptor (beta chain) was identified during a study of shared clonotypes between healthy human individuals. The V segment lost 6 bases and the J segment 1 base; nucleotides outside the gene matches: 14. Germline V gene sequence: CDR1 SQVTM, CDR2 ANQGSEA. The CDR3 has 17 amino acids. The deep-level immunoSEQ assay was used. Profiled with immunoSEQ multiplex PCR; TCRdb holds only in-frame clones, not every one. Of over 800,000 clones listed, over 90% are singletons. The naive CD8 population came from CD45RO-negative cells selected for CCR7, without terminally differentiated effector memory CD45RA+ cells.

This sequence originates from a man aged 25 to 40 in good health. Sequencing was performed on naive CD8+ T cells sorted from blood. V and J are TRBV29-1 and TRBJ2-3; TRBD2 aligns across 9 bases. The CDR3 protein is CSVLPLMTSGGTDTQYF. The CDR3 DNA reads TGCAGCGTCTTACCATTAATGACTAGCGGAGGCACAGATACGCAGTATTTT.